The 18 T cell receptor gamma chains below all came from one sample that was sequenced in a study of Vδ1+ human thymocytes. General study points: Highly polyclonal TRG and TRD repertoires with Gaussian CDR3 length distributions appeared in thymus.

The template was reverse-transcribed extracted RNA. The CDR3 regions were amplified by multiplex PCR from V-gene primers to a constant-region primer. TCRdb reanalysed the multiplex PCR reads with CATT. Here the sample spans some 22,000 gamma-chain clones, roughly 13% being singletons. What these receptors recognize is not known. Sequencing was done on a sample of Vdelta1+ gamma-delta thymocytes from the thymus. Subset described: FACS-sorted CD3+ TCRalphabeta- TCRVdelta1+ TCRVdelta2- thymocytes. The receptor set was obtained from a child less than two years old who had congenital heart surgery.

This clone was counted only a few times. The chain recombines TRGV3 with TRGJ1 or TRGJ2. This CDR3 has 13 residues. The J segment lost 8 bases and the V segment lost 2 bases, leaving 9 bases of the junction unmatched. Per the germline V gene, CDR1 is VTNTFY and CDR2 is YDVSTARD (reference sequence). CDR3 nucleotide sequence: TGTGCCACCTGGGACATCGCTCGAAATAAGAAACTCTTT. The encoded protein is CATWDIARNKKLF.

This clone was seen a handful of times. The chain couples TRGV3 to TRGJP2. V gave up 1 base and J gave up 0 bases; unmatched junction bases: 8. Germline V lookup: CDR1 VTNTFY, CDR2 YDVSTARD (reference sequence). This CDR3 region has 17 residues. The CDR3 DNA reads TGTGCCACCTGGGACAGTCTCCCTTATAGTAGTGATTGGATCAAGACGTTT. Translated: CATWDSLPYSSDWIKTF.

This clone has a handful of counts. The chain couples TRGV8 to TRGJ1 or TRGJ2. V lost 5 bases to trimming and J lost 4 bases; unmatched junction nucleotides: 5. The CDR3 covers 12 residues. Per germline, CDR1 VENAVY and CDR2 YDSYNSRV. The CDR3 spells CATWVGYYKKLF. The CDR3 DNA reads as TGTGCCACCTGGGTAGGATATTATAAGAAACTCTTT.

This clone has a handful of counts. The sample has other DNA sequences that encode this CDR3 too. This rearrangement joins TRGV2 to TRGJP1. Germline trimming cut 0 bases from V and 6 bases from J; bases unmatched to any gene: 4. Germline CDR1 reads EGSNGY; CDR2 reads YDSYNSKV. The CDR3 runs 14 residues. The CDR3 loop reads CATWDGPPGWFKIF. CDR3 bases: TGTGCCACCTGGGACGGGCCTCCTGGTTGGTTCAAGATATTT.

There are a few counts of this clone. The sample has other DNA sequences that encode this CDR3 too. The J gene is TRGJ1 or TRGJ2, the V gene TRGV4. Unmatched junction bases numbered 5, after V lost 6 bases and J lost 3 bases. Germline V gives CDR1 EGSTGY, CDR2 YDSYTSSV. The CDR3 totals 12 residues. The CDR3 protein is CATWRGYYKKLF. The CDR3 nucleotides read TGTGCCACCTGGAGAGGTTATTATAAGAAACTCTTT.

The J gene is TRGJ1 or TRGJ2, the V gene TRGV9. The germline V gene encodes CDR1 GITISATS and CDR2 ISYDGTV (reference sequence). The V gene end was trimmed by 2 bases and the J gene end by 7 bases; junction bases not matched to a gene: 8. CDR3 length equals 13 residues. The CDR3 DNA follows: TGTGCCTTGTGGGAGGCGTTTTGCTATAAGAAACTCTTT. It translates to CALWEAFCYKKLF.

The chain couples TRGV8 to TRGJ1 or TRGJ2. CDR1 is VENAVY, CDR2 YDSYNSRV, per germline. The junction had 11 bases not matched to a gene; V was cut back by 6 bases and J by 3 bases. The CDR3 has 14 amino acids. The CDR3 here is CATWPGWTYYKKLF. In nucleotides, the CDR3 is TGTGCCACCTGGCCCGGTTGGACTTATTATAAGAAACTCTTT.

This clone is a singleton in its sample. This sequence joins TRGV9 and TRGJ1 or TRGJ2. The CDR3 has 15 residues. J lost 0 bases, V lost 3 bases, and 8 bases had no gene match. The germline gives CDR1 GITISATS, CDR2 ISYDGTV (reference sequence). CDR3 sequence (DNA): TGTGCCTTGTGGGAGATTCCTCAGAATTATTATAAGAAACTCTTT. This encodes CALWEIPQNYYKKLF.

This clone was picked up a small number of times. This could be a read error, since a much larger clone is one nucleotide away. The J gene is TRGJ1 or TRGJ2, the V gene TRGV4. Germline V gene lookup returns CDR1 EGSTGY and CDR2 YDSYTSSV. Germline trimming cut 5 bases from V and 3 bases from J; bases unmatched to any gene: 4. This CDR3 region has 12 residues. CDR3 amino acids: CATWGLYYKKLF. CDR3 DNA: TGTGCCACCTGGGGTCTTTATTATAAGAAACTCTTT.

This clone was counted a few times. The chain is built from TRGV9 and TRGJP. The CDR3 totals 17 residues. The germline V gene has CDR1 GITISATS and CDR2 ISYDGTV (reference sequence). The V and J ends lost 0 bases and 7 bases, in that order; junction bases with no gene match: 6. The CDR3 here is CALWEVCRELGKKIKVF. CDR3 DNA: TGTGCCTTGTGGGAGGTGTGCCGGGAGTTGGGCAAAAAAATCAAGGTATTT.

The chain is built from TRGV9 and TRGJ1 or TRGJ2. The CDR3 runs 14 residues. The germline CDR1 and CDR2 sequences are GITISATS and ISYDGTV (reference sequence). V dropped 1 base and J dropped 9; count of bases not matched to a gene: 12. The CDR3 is CALWEVLPGFKKLF. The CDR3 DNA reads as TGTGCCTTGTGGGAGGTCCTCCCGGGGTTTAAGAAACTCTTT.

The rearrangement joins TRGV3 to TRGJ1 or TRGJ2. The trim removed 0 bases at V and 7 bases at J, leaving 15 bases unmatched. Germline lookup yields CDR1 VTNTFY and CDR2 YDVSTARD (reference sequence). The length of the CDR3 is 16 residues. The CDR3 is CATWDRPPDFYYKKLF. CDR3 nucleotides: TGTGCCACCTGGGACAGGCCCCCAGATTTTTACTATAAGAAACTCTTT.

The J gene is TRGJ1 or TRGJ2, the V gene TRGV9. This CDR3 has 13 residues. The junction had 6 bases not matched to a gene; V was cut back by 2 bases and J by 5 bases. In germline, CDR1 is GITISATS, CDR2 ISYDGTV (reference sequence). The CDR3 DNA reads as TGTGCCTTGTGGGAGGAAGCAGATTATAAGAAACTCTTT. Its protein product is CALWEEADYKKLF.

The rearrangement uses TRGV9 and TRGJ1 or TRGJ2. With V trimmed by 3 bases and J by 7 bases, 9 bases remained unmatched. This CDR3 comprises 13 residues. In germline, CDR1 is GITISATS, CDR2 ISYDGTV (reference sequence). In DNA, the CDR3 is TGTGCCTTGTGGGAGTGTCTTTGGTATAAGAAACTCTTT. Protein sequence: CALWECLWYKKLF.

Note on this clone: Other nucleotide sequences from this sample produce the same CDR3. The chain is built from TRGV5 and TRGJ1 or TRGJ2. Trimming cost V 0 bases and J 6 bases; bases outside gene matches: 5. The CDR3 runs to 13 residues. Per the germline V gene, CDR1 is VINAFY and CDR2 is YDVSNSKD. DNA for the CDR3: TGTGCCACCTGGGACAGGCCAGGTTATAAGAAACTCTTT. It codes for CATWDRPGYKKLF.

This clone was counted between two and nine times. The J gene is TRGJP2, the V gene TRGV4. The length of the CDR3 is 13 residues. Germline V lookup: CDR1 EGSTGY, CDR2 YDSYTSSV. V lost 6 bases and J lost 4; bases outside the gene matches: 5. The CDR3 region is CATWSPSDWIKTF. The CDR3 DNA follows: TGTGCCACCTGGAGTCCTAGTGATTGGATCAAGACGTTT.

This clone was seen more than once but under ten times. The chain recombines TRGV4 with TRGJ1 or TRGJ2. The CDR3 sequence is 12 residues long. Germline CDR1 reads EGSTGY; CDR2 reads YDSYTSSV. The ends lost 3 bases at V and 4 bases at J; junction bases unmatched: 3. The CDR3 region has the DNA TGTGCCACCTGGGATATCTATTATAAGAAACTCTTT. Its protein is CATWDIYYKKLF.

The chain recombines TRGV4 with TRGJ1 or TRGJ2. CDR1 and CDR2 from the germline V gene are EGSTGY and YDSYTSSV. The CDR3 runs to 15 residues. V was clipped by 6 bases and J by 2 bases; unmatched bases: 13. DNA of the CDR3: TGTGCCACCTGGAATGTTATTGGGGATTATTATAAGAAACTCTTT. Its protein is CATWNVIGDYYKKLF.